The present entry profiles one T cell receptor (beta chain) with its context. The CDR3 spans 15 residues. Germline lookup yields CDR1 SGHRS and CDR2 YFSETQ. V was cut by 0 bases and J by 0 bases, with 9 bases left in between. TCRdb re-derived calls from the RT-PCR reads in MiXCR, one entry per CDR3 protein. This repertoire shows more than 600,000 distinct CDR3 sequences, around 14% found once; its top ten account for roughly 3.6%. The sequence was collected from a female donor in good health, serving as a healthy control. The chain joins TRBV5-1 to TRBJ1-1; D uncertain. Sequencing input: memory CD4+ T cells from blood. CDR3 coding DNA: TGCGCCAGCAGCTTGGGGTCAGGACTGAACACTGAAGCTTTCTTT. It is translated as CASSLGSGLNTEAFF.